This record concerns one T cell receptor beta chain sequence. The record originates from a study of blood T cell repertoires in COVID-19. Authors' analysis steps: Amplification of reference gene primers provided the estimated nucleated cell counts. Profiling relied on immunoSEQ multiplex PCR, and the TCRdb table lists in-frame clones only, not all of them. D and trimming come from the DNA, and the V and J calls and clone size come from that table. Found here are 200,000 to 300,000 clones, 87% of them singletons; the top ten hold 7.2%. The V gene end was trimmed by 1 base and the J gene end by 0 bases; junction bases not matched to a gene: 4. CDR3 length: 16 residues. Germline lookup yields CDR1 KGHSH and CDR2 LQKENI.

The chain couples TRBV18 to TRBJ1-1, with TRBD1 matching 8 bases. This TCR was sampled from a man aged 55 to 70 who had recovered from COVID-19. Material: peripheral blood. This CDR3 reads CASSPRTGKMNTEAFF. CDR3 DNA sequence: TGTGCCAGCTCACCACGGACAGGGAAGATGAACACTGAAGCTTTCTTT.